This paragraph covers one TCR beta chain sequence. Profiled with immunoSEQ multiplex PCR; TCRdb holds only in-frame clones, not every one. The data contain roughly 290,000 clones, around 90% of them singletons. The data originate from a study of blood T cell repertoires in COVID-19. CDR1 and CDR2 (germline): SGHTS, YDEGEE. This CDR3 region has 18 residues. Losses at the gene ends were 3 bases for V and 2 bases for J; bases not matched to a gene: 14. Material: PBMCs or T cells enriched from blood (not recorded which). The V call is TRBV5-8, the J call TRBJ2-7, with 10 nucleotides matching TRBD2. The TCR comes from a woman aged 18-29 years with acute COVID-19. The CDR3 here is CASSYNRLAGARTYEQYF. In DNA form, the CDR3 reads TGTGCCAGCAGCTATAACCGGCTAGCGGGAGCGCGAACCTACGAGCAGTACTTC.